The rows below give T cell receptor beta chains drawn from one sample of a study of cytomegalovirus exposure and HLA in healthy donors. The data were produced by immunoSEQ multiplex PCR, yet TCRdb's version contains in-frame clones alone and is incomplete. Of fewer than 200,000 clones detected, 75% to 85% appear once; the ten largest clones hold around 4.7%. The sequenced sample was PBMCs. These receptors were collected from a woman younger than 35 in good health and CMV-seropositive. Both conserved end residues are part of each CDR3. Each record gives: CDR3 protein, J gene, clone size, V gene. Some rows mark clone size as missing; the rest say once, few, many or name a class of expanded clone.

CDR3aa: CASSQDGSYPWTGELFF
j_gene: TRBJ2-2
abundance: .
v_gene: TRBV4-2

CDR3aa: CASRQRGTANTEAFF
j_gene: TRBJ1-1
abundance: .
v_gene: TRBV2

CDR3aa: CASSLAPTGSGYTF
j_gene: TRBJ1-2
abundance: .
v_gene: TRBV11-2

CDR3aa: CASSFWDRLYGYTF
j_gene: TRBJ1-2
abundance: .
v_gene: TRBV5-6

CDR3aa: CASSQGVTYDEQYF
j_gene: TRBJ2-7
abundance: once
v_gene: TRBV4-1

CDR3aa: CASSFTGEDTEAFF
j_gene: TRBJ1-1
abundance: .
v_gene: TRBV11-2

CDR3aa: CASSLGQNYNEQFF
j_gene: TRBJ2-1
abundance: .
v_gene: TRBV5-4

CDR3aa: CASSKGGQGQQPQHF
j_gene: TRBJ1-5
abundance: .
v_gene: TRBV6-8

CDR3aa: CASTEGGGARGYTF
j_gene: TRBJ1-2
abundance: .
v_gene: TRBV5-4

CDR3aa: CASSWTGDNEKLFF
j_gene: TRBJ1-4
abundance: once
v_gene: TRBV11-2

CDR3aa: CASSEGDRGKTEAFF
j_gene: TRBJ1-1
abundance: .
v_gene: TRBV9

CDR3aa: CASSQDRGGLYGYTF
j_gene: TRBJ1-2
abundance: .
v_gene: TRBV4-3

CDR3aa: CASSHRNTGELFF
j_gene: TRBJ2-2
abundance: once
v_gene: TRBV11-3

CDR3aa: CASSPLAAGATGEQFF
j_gene: TRBJ2-1
abundance: .
v_gene: TRBV19

CDR3aa: CASSRQGNYGYTF
j_gene: TRBJ1-2
abundance: .
v_gene: TRBV6-5

CDR3aa: CASSFITGEQFF
j_gene: TRBJ2-1
abundance: .
v_gene: TRBV7-8

CDR3aa: CASSLEPRGTQYF
j_gene: TRBJ2-5
abundance: .
v_gene: TRBV11-3

CDR3aa: CASPFGQVPYEQYF
j_gene: TRBJ2-7
abundance: few
v_gene: TRBV21-1

CDR3aa: CASTHEPNYGYTF
j_gene: TRBJ1-2
abundance: .
v_gene: TRBV27

CDR3aa: CASSQDGRGLTFSEAFF
j_gene: TRBJ1-1
abundance: once
v_gene: TRBV4-2

CDR3aa: CAIERGQGVIYGYIF
j_gene: TRBJ1-2
abundance: .
v_gene: TRBV6-1

CDR3aa: CASSETGWGSPLHF
j_gene: TRBJ1-6
abundance: .
v_gene: TRBV6-1

CDR3aa: CASSLVIRTGATNEKLFF
j_gene: TRBJ1-4
abundance: .
v_gene: TRBV7-8

CDR3aa: CASSIGVGQGNTEAFF
j_gene: TRBJ1-1
abundance: .
v_gene: TRBV19

CDR3aa: CASSTQGLNEQFF
j_gene: TRBJ2-1
abundance: few
v_gene: TRBV11-2

CDR3aa: CASSLDRWNSPTGSSYEQYF
j_gene: TRBJ2-7
abundance: .
v_gene: TRBV5-1

CDR3aa: CASSYGQDLGYTF
j_gene: TRBJ1-2
abundance: .
v_gene: TRBV28

CDR3aa: CASSKGVDRDSYEQYF
j_gene: TRBJ2-7
abundance: .
v_gene: TRBV21-1

CDR3aa: CASRGTGRPGELFF
j_gene: TRBJ2-2
abundance: .
v_gene: TRBV2

CDR3aa: CASSPTSGGANTGELFF
j_gene: TRBJ2-2
abundance: .
v_gene: TRBV28

CDR3aa: CASSLGARNEKLFF
j_gene: TRBJ1-4
abundance: .
v_gene: TRBV7-6

CDR3aa: CASSRVGRRNTEAFF
j_gene: TRBJ1-1
abundance: .
v_gene: TRBV4-1

CDR3aa: CASSLPPGTGSPEAFF
j_gene: TRBJ1-1
abundance: .
v_gene: TRBV11-2

CDR3aa: CASSVGLRGSNTIYF
j_gene: TRBJ1-3
abundance: once
v_gene: TRBV9

CDR3aa: CASSQGDRVYGYTF
j_gene: TRBJ1-2
abundance: .
v_gene: TRBV4-3

CDR3aa: CASSGTSGGDGELFF
j_gene: TRBJ2-2
abundance: .
v_gene: TRBV9

CDR3aa: CASSEGGHVTYEQYF
j_gene: TRBJ2-7
abundance: .
v_gene: TRBV9

CDR3aa: CASSLGQGWETQYF
j_gene: TRBJ2-5
abundance: once
v_gene: TRBV5-1

CDR3aa: CASSTPGTAYEAFF
j_gene: TRBJ1-1
abundance: .
v_gene: TRBV19

CDR3aa: CASSQETGGSYEQYF
j_gene: TRBJ2-7
abundance: .
v_gene: TRBV4-2

CDR3aa: CASSQEGQTYEQYF
j_gene: TRBJ2-7
abundance: .
v_gene: TRBV4-3

CDR3aa: CADSMGQKDDQPQHF
j_gene: TRBJ1-5
abundance: few
v_gene: TRBV6-5

CDR3aa: CASSFGAGGTDTQYF
j_gene: TRBJ2-3
abundance: once
v_gene: TRBV5-6

CDR3aa: CASRPSGGAYTQYF
j_gene: TRBJ2-3
abundance: .
v_gene: TRBV6-5

CDR3aa: CASSLGQLDTEAFF
j_gene: TRBJ1-1
abundance: .
v_gene: TRBV11-2

CDR3aa: CASSLVINRGYGYTF
j_gene: TRBJ1-2
abundance: once
v_gene: TRBV11-2

CDR3aa: CASSLTGGSPLHF
j_gene: TRBJ1-6
abundance: .
v_gene: TRBV5-4

CDR3aa: CASSMGLAQETQYF
j_gene: TRBJ2-5
abundance: .
v_gene: TRBV4-1

CDR3aa: CATQSGSDEQFF
j_gene: TRBJ2-1
abundance: .
v_gene: TRBV15

CDR3aa: CASSPGTGVADTQYF
j_gene: TRBJ2-3
abundance: .
v_gene: TRBV7-8

CDR3aa: CSVHRGLSGNTIYF
j_gene: TRBJ1-3
abundance: few
v_gene: TRBV29-1